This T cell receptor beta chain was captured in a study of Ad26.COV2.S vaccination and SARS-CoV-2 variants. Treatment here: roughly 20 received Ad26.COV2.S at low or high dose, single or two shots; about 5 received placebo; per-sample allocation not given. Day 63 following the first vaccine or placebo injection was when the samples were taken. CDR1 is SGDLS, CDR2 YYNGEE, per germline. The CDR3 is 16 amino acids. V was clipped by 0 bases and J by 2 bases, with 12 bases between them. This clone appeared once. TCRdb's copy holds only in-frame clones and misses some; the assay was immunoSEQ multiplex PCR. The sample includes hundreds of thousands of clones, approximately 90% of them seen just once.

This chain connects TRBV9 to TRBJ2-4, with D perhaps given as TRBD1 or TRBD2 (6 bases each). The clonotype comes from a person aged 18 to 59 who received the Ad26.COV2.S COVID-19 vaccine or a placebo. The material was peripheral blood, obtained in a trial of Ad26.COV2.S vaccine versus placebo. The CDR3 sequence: CASSVGGATSKNIQYF. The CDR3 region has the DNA TGTGCCAGCAGCGTAGGGGGGGCCACTTCCAAAAACATTCAGTACTTC.